What follows is one T cell receptor (beta chain) and its context. TCRdb reanalyzed the 5' RACE reads, giving one entry per CDR3 protein sequence and no DNA. This table lists about 450,000 distinct CDR3 sequences. The source of the sample is a study of monozygotic twins with inflammatory bowel disease. Sequenced material: blood. This receptor was taken from a human donor with ulcerative colitis or Crohn's disease, or a healthy co-twin of an affected twin (not recorded which).

The CDR3 region is CSVGTGGPEAFF. V usage is TRBV29-1 and J usage is TRBJ1-1; TCRdb indicates TRBD1, and absent DNA this call remains unverified. The V gene's germline CDR1 is SQVTM and CDR2 ANQGSEA. CDR3 length: 12 amino acids. The entire variable domain, with the rest obtained from reference TRBV29-1 and TRBJ1-1, is as follows: SAVISQKPSRDICQRGTSLTIQCQVDSQVTMMFWYRQQPGQSLTLIATANQGSEATYESGFVIDKFPISRPNLTFSTLTVSNMSPEDSSIYLCSVGTGGPEAFFGQGTRLTVV.